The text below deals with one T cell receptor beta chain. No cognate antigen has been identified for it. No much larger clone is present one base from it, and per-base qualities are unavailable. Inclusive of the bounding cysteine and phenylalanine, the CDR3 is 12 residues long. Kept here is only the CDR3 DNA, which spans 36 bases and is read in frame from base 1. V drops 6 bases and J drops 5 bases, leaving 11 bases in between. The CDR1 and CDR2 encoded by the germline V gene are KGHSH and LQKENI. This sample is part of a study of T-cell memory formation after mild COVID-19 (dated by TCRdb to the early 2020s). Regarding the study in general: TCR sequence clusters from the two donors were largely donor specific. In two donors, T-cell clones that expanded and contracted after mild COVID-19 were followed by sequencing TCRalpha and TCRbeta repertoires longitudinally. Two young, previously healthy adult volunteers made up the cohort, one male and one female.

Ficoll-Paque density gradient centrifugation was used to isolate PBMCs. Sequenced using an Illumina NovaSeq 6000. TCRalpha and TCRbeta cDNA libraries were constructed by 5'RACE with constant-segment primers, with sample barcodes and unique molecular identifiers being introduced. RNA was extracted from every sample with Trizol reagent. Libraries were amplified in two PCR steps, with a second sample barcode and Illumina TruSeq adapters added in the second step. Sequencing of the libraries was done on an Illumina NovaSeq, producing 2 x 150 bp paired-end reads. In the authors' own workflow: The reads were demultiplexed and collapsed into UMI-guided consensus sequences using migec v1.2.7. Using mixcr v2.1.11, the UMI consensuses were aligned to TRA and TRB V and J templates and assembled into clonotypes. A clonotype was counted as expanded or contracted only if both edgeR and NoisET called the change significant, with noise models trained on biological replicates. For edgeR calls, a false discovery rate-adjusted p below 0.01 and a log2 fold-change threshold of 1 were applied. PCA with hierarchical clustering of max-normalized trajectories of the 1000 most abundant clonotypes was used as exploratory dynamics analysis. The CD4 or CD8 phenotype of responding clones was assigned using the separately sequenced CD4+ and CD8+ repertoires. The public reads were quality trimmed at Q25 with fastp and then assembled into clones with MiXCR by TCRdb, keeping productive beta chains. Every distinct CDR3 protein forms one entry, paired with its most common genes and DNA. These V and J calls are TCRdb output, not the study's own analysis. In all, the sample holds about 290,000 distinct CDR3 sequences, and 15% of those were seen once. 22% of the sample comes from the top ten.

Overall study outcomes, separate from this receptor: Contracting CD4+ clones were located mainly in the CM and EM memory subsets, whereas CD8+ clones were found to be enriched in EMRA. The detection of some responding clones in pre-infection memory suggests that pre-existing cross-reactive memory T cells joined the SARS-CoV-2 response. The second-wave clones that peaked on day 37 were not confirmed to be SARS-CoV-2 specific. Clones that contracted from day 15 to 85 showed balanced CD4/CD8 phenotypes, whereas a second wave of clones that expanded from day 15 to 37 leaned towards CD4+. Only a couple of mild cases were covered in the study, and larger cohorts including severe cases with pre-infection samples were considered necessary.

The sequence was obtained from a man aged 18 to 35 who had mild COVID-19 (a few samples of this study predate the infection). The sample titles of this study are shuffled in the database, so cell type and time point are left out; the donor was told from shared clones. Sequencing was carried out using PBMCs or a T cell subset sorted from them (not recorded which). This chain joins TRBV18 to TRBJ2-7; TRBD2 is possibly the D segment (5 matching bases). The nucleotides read TGTGCCAGCTCGTTGGGAGAGGACGAGCAGTACTTC. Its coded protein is CASSLGEDEQYF.